These 17 T cell receptor beta chains were sequenced from one sample in a study of post-analysis software for immune sequencing data (dated by TCRdb to between 2014 and 2017). Their antigens are not known. Summary of the overall study and its limitations: Significantly higher frequencies in patients than in controls were found for about 5 TRBV segments, including TRBV5-6, TRBV5-1 and TRBV20-1.

To prepare the library, PCR was applied. Sequencing was performed on an Illumina HiSeq 2500. To reduce PCR and sequencing biases, unique molecular identifiers were built into the TCR beta cDNA libraries. Using fastp trimming at Q25 and MiXCR clonotype assembly, TCRdb reanalyzed the public sequencing data and kept in-frame beta chains. Entries that share a CDR3 protein sequence are merged under the most common genes and DNA. Counted in this sample were about 680,000 distinct CDR3 sequences; roughly three fifths of them appeared once. The ten largest clones add up to about 11% of the sample. The sequencing sample was made of blood. The source of these receptors is a girl between 2 and 10 years old with multiple sclerosis.

The J gene is TRBJ2-7, the V gene TRBV12-3 or TRBV12-4; D possibly corresponds to TRBD2 (5 bases). The end of the DNA is better explained by TRBJ2-5, so the J call may be wrong. The CDR3 runs to 15 residues. CDR3 DNA sequence: TGTGCCAGCAGTTCCGCCGAGGGAGCGGTGGAGACCCAGTACTTC. It encodes CASSSAEGAVETQYF.

The rearrangement joins TRBV4-3 to TRBJ2-5, with D maybe TRBD1 (6 bases). Germline lookup yields CDR1 LGHNA and CDR2 YSLEER. Trimming shortened V by 4 bases and J by 4 bases, and 16 bases separated the two germline ends. This CDR3 is built from 15 residues. The CDR3 region has the DNA TGCGCCAGCAGCCCGAACCCGGACAGAAGAGAGACCCAGTACTTC. Protein product: CASSPNPDRRETQYF.

The chain is built from TRBV29-1 and TRBJ1-2; the D gene is possibly TRBD1 (5 bases). With 2 bases removed from V and 12 bases from J, the gap between germline ends came to 13 bases. Germline V gene sequence: CDR1 SQVTM, CDR2 ANQGSEA. This CDR3 region has 11 residues. The CDR3 DNA sequence: TGCAGCGTTGAAATAGGGACCGCCAACACCTTC. Protein: CSVEIGTANTF.

As concerns this clonotype: One end of the junction is discordant with germline, which a read error may explain. The chain links TRBV7-3 to TRBJ2-7; a possible D gene is TRBD2 (5 bases). The CDR3 spans 12 residues. Germline CDR1 SGHTA, CDR2 FQGTGA. The CDR3 is CVSSWTLYEQYF. For the CDR3, the DNA is TGTGTCAGCAGCTGGACTCTCTACGAGCAGTACTTC. Based on the CDR3 plus reference TRBV7-3 and TRBJ2-7, the full variable domain is GAGVSQTPSNKVTEKGKYVELRCDPISGHTALYWYRQSLGQGPEFLIYFQGTGAADDSGLPNDRFFAVRPEGSVSTLKIQRTERGDSAVYLCVSSWTLYEQYFGPGTRLTVT.

This chain joins TRBV11-3 and TRBJ2-6, with D uncertain. The CDR3 extends over 16 amino acids. Per the germline V gene, CDR1 is SGHNT and CDR2 is YENEEA. Between the trimmed V and J ends, which lost 0 bases and 4 bases, there was a span of 10 bases. CDR3 loop: CASSLDLWAGANVLTF. CDR3 sequence (DNA): TGTGCCAGCAGCTTAGATCTCTGGGCGGGGGCCAACGTCCTGACTTTC.

The chain couples TRBV18 to TRBJ2-3; 10 bases map to TRBD2. The germline V gene encodes CDR1 KGHSH and CDR2 LQKENI. The CDR3 consists of 15 residues. V was clipped by 2 bases and J by 3 bases; unmatched bases: 2. CDR3 DNA sequence: TGTGCCAGCTCACCAGCTAGCGGGAGTACAGATACGCAGTATTTT. Translating gives CASSPASGSTDTQYF.

The rearrangement links TRBV7-9 to TRBJ1-5; D is uncertain. In germline, CDR1 is SEHNR, CDR2 FQNEAQ (reference sequence). This CDR3 spans 16 amino acids. V was pared by 0 bases and J by 0 bases, with 9 bases between. In nucleotides, the CDR3 is TGTGCCAGCAGCTTAGCGCGAGGAACTAGCAATCAGCCCCAGCATTTT. Translated: CASSLARGTSNQPQHF.

This chain connects TRBV20-1 to TRBJ2-7, with TRBD2 matching 11 bases. Germline lookup yields CDR1 DFQATT and CDR2 SNEGSKA (reference sequence). The CDR3 runs 16 residues. V lost 0 bases, J lost 2 bases, and 6 bases stayed unmatched. The CDR3 bases are TGCAGTGCTAGAGACCTCCTAGCGGGAGGAACCTACGAGCAGTACTTC. Translating it yields CSARDLLAGGTYEQYF.

The J gene is TRBJ2-5, the V gene TRBV6-6; 7 nucleotides line up with TRBD2. Losses at the gene ends were 6 bases for V and 5 bases for J; bases not matched to a gene: 9. The CDR3 length is 14 residues. Germline values: CDR1 MNHNY, CDR2 SVGAGI (reference sequence). CDR3 loop: CASSLSGVVETQYF. CDR3 sequence (DNA): TGTGCCAGCAGCCTGAGCGGGGTCGTTGAGACCCAGTACTTC.

The rearrangement links TRBV6-2 or TRBV6-3 to TRBJ1-6; 7 bases agree with TRBD1. V lost 2 bases and J lost 7; bases outside the gene matches: 5. This CDR3 has 15 residues. Germline V lookup: CDR1 MNHEY, CDR2 SVGEGT. CDR3 DNA: TGTGCCAGCAGTTACGACGCAGGGGGAAATTCACCCCTCCACTTT. Translating gives CASSYDAGGNSPLHF.

In its sample, this clonotype was seen a few times. The chain employs TRBV20-1 and TRBJ1-2; D may be TRBD1 (5 bases). Germline values: CDR1 DFQATT, CDR2 SNEGSKA (reference sequence). V lost 5 bases and J lost 2, with 12 bases in between. The CDR3 length is 13 residues. Here the CDR3 DNA reads TGCAGTGCTCCCTGGGGGGAAAACTATGGCTACACCTTC. Translated, it gives CSAPWGENYGYTF.

This sequence joins TRBV5-1 and TRBJ2-1, with a possible D match to TRBD2 (6 bases). The ends were cut back, 6 bases at V and 0 bases at J, with 10 bases in the middle. Germline loops: CDR1 SGHRS, CDR2 YFSETQ. The CDR3 contains 14 residues. In nucleotides, the CDR3 is TGCGCCAGCAATCGCGGGGTCTCCTACAATGAGCAGTTCTTC. This encodes CASNRGVSYNEQFF.

The rearrangement uses TRBV3-1 and TRBJ2-4, with D hard to call. Germline loops: CDR1 LGHDT, CDR2 YNNKEL (reference sequence). The V gene lost 0 bases and the J gene lost 7 bases, with 7 bases spanning the gap. The CDR3 extends over 13 amino acids. CDR3: CASSQDSDNIQYF. The CDR3 region has the DNA TGTGCCAGCAGCCAAGATTCAGATAACATTCAGTACTTC. Filled out from reference TRBV3-1 and TRBJ2-4, the complete variable domain reads DTAVSQTPKYLVTQMGNDKSIKCEQNLGHDTMYWYKQDSKKFLKIMFSYNNKELIINETVPNRFSPKSPDKAHLNLHINSLELGDSAVYFCASSQDSDNIQYFGAGTRLSVL.

The chain combines TRBV7-2 with TRBJ2-3; 10 bases map to TRBD2. Per germline, CDR1 SGHTA and CDR2 FQGNSA. The CDR3 length is 15 residues. Trimming at V came to 3 bases and at J to 4 bases, leaving 4 bases not matched to a gene. CDR3 in DNA: TGTGCCAGCAGCTTGACGGGACTAGCGTCAGATACGCAGTATTTT. Translated, it gives CASSLTGLASDTQYF.

The chain joins TRBV9 to TRBJ2-3; 7 bases line up with TRBD1. CDR1 is SGDLS and CDR2 is YYNGEE in the germline V gene. After removal of 0 bases from V and 2 bases from J, the junction contained 3 bases not matched to a gene. This CDR3 comprises 15 residues. The CDR3 nucleotides are TGTGCCAGCAGCGTAGGTGACAGGGACACAGATACGCAGTATTTT. It specifies CASSVGDRDTDTQYF.

In its sample, this clonotype was seen a few times. The chain's CDR3 is CAISDRSSGTDTQYF. The CDR3 bases are TGTGCCATCAGTGACAGGAGCTCTGGAACAGATACGCAGTATTTT. The V and J genes are TRBV10-3 and TRBJ2-3; D remains unclear. Germline V gene data show CDR1 as ENHRY and CDR2 as SYGVKD. V lost 3 bases and J 3 bases, leaving 13 bases between the germline ends. This CDR3 region has 15 residues.

This clonotype turned up a few times. One junction end disagrees with the germline gene, perhaps due to a read error. The J gene is TRBJ2-1, the V gene TRBV5-1; 9 bases align to TRBD2. This CDR3 has 20 residues. Per germline, CDR1 SGHRS and CDR2 YFSETQ. The CDR3 region is CAGSAPVAAGGRSSYNEQFF. The CDR3 nucleotides are TGCGCCGGCAGCGCGCCGGTGGCAGCGGGAGGAAGGAGCTCCTACAATGAGCAGTTCTTC.